The next 26 T cell receptor beta chains were all read from a single sample in a study of vaccination and CD4 T cells after COVID-19. The treatment here: approximately nine-day PBMC culture with coronavirus spike peptide pools or control peptides (ViraFEST assay). The antigens these receptors bind are not known. Sequencing of DNA taken from cultured CD4+ T cells relied on the Oncomine TCR Beta short-read assay. TCRdb reprocessed the PCR reads via MiXCR and lists one record per CDR3 protein. This table holds roughly 3,900 distinct CDR3 sequences, roughly 20% found once. Material: CD4+ T cells from blood, cultured in vitro. These receptors originate from a human donor who had recovered from COVID-19.

The rearrangement uses TRBV6-5 and TRBJ2-1, with TRBD2 as a possible D gene (5 bases). Trimming shortened V by 2 bases and J by 0 bases, and 5 bases separated the two germline ends. This CDR3 contains 14 residues. Germline V gives CDR1 MNHEY, CDR2 SVGAGI. The CDR3, as DNA: TGTGCCAGCAGTTACGGACTCTCCTACAATGAGCAGTTCTTC. This encodes CASSYGLSYNEQFF.

This clonotype appeared a few times. The chain is built from TRBV6-1 and TRBJ1-5; D remains ambiguous. CDR3 length: 11 residues. Germline V gives CDR1 MNHNS, CDR2 SASEGT. V dropped 1 base and J dropped 9 bases, with 4 bases sitting between them. The CDR3 is CASSEVGPQHF. The CDR3 DNA reads TGTGCCAGCAGTGAAGTAGGGCCCCAGCATTTT.

This clonotype was seen a few times. The genes are TRBV6-1 and TRBJ1-1, with 7 bases identical to TRBD1. The V gene end was trimmed by 6 bases and the J gene end by 8 bases; junction bases not matched to a gene: 6. The CDR3 spans 12 residues. Germline V gives CDR1 MNHNS, CDR2 SASEGT. The CDR3 DNA is TGTGCCAGCAGAAGACCGGACAGGGAAGCTTTCTTT. Translated, it gives CASRRPDREAFF.

This clonotype qualifies as medium-sized (0.01 to 0.1%). The V gene is TRBV20-1, the J gene TRBJ1-1; 8 nucleotides line up with TRBD1. V lost 6 bases, J lost 2 bases, and 8 bases stayed unmatched. The germline V gene encodes CDR1 DFQATT and CDR2 SNEGSKA (reference sequence). The CDR3 is 14 residues long. CDR3 sequence (DNA): TGCAGTGCCCCAGGACAGGGCATAAACACTGAAGCTTTCTTT. Protein product: CSAPGQGINTEAFF.

This clonotype was seen a few times. V is TRBV4-1 and J is TRBJ1-1; D uncertain. The germline gives CDR1 MGHRA, CDR2 YSYEKL. V gave up 2 bases and J gave up 1 base, with 11 bases separating them. CDR3 size: 15 residues. The CDR3 loop is CASSQLPGWNTEAFF. The CDR3 DNA sequence: TGCGCCAGCAGCCAACTCCCAGGTTGGAACACTGAAGCTTTCTTT.

This clonotype was picked up a small number of times. This rearrangement joins TRBV11-3 to TRBJ1-5, with D possibly TRBD1 on 5 matching bases. Germline CDR1 SGHNT, CDR2 YENEEA. V lost 1 base and J 9 bases, leaving 10 bases between the germline ends. CDR3 length: 13 residues. CDR3 sequence (DNA): TGTGCCAGCAGCTTAGTAAAGGGGAGGCCCCAGCATTTT. Residues: CASSLVKGRPQHF.

This clonotype was seen a handful of times. This sequence joins TRBV12-3 or TRBV12-4 and TRBJ1-2; the match to TRBD1 covers 9 bases. The CDR3 extends over 13 amino acids. J gave up 8 bases and V 7 bases, and 8 bases lay outside the gene matches. The CDR3 nucleotides read TGTGCCAGCACTGCACAGGGGGCAAGAGGCTACACCTTC. It is translated as CASTAQGARGYTF.

This clonotype was picked up a small number of times. The chain joins TRBV5-4 to TRBJ1-2; no clear D. CDR1 is SGHNT, CDR2 YYREEE, per germline (reference sequence). The length of the CDR3 is 15 residues. V lost 1 base and J lost 4, with 14 bases in between. The CDR3 coding sequence is TGTGCCAGCAGCTTGCCTCGAGGGCCCGGCTATGGCTACACCTTC. Amino acid sequence: CASSLPRGPGYGYTF.

The chain links TRBV6-1 to TRBJ2-5; a weak D match, TRBD2 (7 bases). This CDR3 has 15 residues. V was clipped by 6 bases and J by 5 bases, with 19 bases between them. Germline V lookup: CDR1 MNHNS, CDR2 SASEGT. CDR3 nucleotide sequence: TGTGCCAGCAGCGCCTTTGGGGGGGGGCGGGAGACCCAGTACTTC. This gives the protein CASSAFGGGRETQYF.

This clonotype was recorded a few times. J is TRBJ1-1 and V is TRBV18; 9 nucleotides align to TRBD1. V was pared by 1 base and J by 0 bases, with 12 bases of the junction left unmatched. CDR3 length: 19 amino acids. Germline V gene sequence: CDR1 KGHSH, CDR2 LQKENI. Here the CDR3 reads CASSPRTTFDRGMNTEAFF. In nucleotides, the CDR3 is TGTGCCAGCTCACCACGGACGACTTTCGACAGGGGGATGAACACTGAAGCTTTCTTT. The variable domain in full, completed from reference TRBV18 and TRBJ1-1, reads NAGVMQNPRHLVRRRGQEARLRCSPMKGHSHVYWYRQLPEEGLKFMVYLQKENIIDESGMPKERFSAEFPKEGPSILRIQQVVRGDSAAYFCASSPRTTFDRGMNTEAFFGQGTRLTVV.

This clonotype has only a few counts. The CDR3 DNA follows: TGTGCCAGCAGCAGTGGCCGGGGCACTGAAGCTTTCTTT. Translating it yields CASSSGRGTEAFF. This chain uses TRBV7-3 with TRBJ1-1; D call uncertain. The CDR3 spans 13 residues. Germline V CDR1 and CDR2: SGHTA, FQGTGA. V was cut by 5 bases and J by 4 bases, with 11 bases left in between.

This clonotype was seen only a few times. The V and J genes are TRBV10-3 and TRBJ1-2, with 7 bases aligning to TRBD1. J lost 2 bases, V lost 4 bases, and 7 bases had no gene match. The CDR3 loop spans 15 amino acids. From germline, CDR1 is ENHRY and CDR2 SYGVKD. The CDR3 here is CAISGGGDRNYGYTF. The CDR3 coding sequence is TGTGCCATCAGTGGCGGTGGGGACAGAAACTATGGCTACACCTTC.

This clonotype was counted between two and nine times. This chain links TRBV6-1 with TRBJ2-3; 8 bases are shared with TRBD1. The CDR3 loop spans 15 amino acids. Germline trimming cut 5 bases from V and 0 bases from J; bases unmatched to any gene: 4. The germline V gene has CDR1 MNHNS and CDR2 SASEGT. The CDR3 sequence is CASSQQGVSTDTQYF. DNA of the CDR3: TGTGCCAGCAGTCAACAGGGGGTTAGCACAGATACGCAGTATTTT.

Only a few counts were recorded for this clonotype. The chain is built from TRBV12-3 or TRBV12-4 and TRBJ2-5; 14 bases match TRBD2. The V gene end was trimmed by 7 bases and the J gene end by 2 bases; junction bases not matched to a gene: 6. CDR3 size: 16 residues. In DNA, the CDR3 is TGTGCCAGCACCACCGGACTAGCGGGGGGACAAGAGACCCAGTACTTC. Amino acid sequence: CASTTGLAGGQETQYF.

Relative to its sample, this clonotype is medium-sized. The V gene is TRBV20-1, the J gene TRBJ1-2, with 10 positions matching TRBD1. The V gene's germline CDR1 is DFQATT and CDR2 SNEGSKA (reference sequence). CDR3 length equals 15 residues. V lost 2 bases, J lost 3 bases, and 6 bases stayed unmatched. The CDR3 protein is CSARWDRGSHYGYTF. The CDR3 DNA sequence: TGCAGTGCTAGATGGGACAGGGGATCTCACTATGGCTACACCTTC.

In this sample, this clonotype turned up a few times. This sequence joins TRBV5-1 and TRBJ1-4, with a weak D call TRBD1 (6 bases). The CDR3 covers 17 residues. The germline V and J ends were trimmed by 4 bases and 3 bases, with 19 bases remaining between them. Germline V lookup: CDR1 SGHRS, CDR2 YFSETQ. CDR3 bases: TGCGCCAGCAGCCCGGGGGCAGGGGACGTGGCTAATGAAAAACTGTTTTTT. Translated: CASSPGAGDVANEKLFF.

In its sample, this clonotype was seen once. The chain links TRBV7-9 to TRBJ2-1; tentatively, D is TRBD1 (5 bases). This CDR3 region has 15 residues. CDR1 SEHNR and CDR2 FQNEAQ come from the germline V gene (reference sequence). The ends were cut back, 4 bases at V and 7 bases at J, with 17 bases in the middle. The CDR3 region is CASSSTGRRWNEQFF. As DNA, the CDR3 is TGTGCCAGCAGCTCAACAGGTCGCCGGTGGAATGAGCAGTTCTTC.

The chain joins TRBV6-1 to TRBJ1-1; D remains ambiguous. V was cut by 6 bases and J by 1 base, with 3 bases left in between. This CDR3 has 11 residues. Germline V lookup: CDR1 MNHNS, CDR2 SASEGT. The CDR3 protein is CASRRNTEAFF. For the CDR3, the DNA is TGTGCCAGCAGGAGGAACACTGAAGCTTTCTTT.

This clonotype was seen a few times. The chain has TRBV18 and TRBJ2-7; D not certain. With 0 bases removed from V and 5 bases from J, the gap between germline ends came to 5 bases. There are 12 residues in the CDR3. Germline CDR1 is KGHSH and CDR2 is LQKENI. For the CDR3, the DNA is TGTGCCAGCTCACCACCGGGCAACGAGCAGTACTTC. Amino acids: CASSPPGNEQYF.

In its sample, this clonotype was seen a few times. The V call is TRBV12-3 or TRBV12-4, the J call TRBJ2-7; D may correspond to TRBD1 or TRBD2 (5 bases each). The ends were cut back, 5 bases at V and 2 bases at J, with 16 bases in the middle. There are 15 residues in the CDR3. The CDR3 loop is CASSGTGTQAYEQYF. As DNA, the CDR3 is TGTGCCAGCAGTGGTACCGGGACGCAGGCCTACGAGCAGTACTTC.

This clonotype came up a few times. J is TRBJ1-2 and V is TRBV30; D gene uncertain. The V end was cut by 1 base, the J end by 10 bases, with 10 bases between. There are 11 residues in the CDR3. Germline loops: CDR1 GTSNPN, CDR2 SVGIG (reference sequence). In DNA form, the CDR3 reads TGTGCCTGGAGTGAGCAAACCGTCTACACCTTC. Translating gives CAWSEQTVYTF. Supplemented by reference TRBV30 and TRBJ1-2, the full variable domain reads SQTIHQWPATLVQPVGSPLSLECTVEGTSNPNLYWYRQAAGRGLQLLFYSVGIGQISSEVPQNLSASRPQDRQFILSSKKLLLSDSGFYLCAWSEQTVYTFGSGTRLTVV.

In this sample, this clonotype turned up a few times. This chain connects TRBV7-9 to TRBJ1-1; TRBD1 matches at 8 bases. This CDR3 has 14 amino acids. Losses at the gene ends were 1 base for V and 7 bases for J; bases not matched to a gene: 5. Germline V gene lookup returns CDR1 SEHNR and CDR2 FQNEAQ (reference sequence). The CDR3 region is CASSLGTGWGEAFF. The CDR3 DNA follows: TGTGCCAGCAGCTTAGGGACAGGGTGGGGTGAAGCTTTCTTT.

The chain couples TRBV5-8 to TRBJ2-7, with D unresolved. Germline V CDR1 and CDR2: SGHTS, YDEGEE. The CDR3 loop spans 11 amino acids. V was clipped by 4 bases and J by 3 bases, with 5 bases between them. CDR3 bases: TGTGCCAGCAGCAAGCTCTACGAGCAGTACTTC. It yields the protein CASSKLYEQYF.

The J gene is TRBJ2-1, the V gene TRBV2; 11 nucleotides match TRBD2. This CDR3 is built from 15 residues. J lost 7 bases, V lost 6 bases, and 8 bases had no gene match. CDR1 is SNHLY, CDR2 FYNNEI, per germline. The CDR3: CASSGSGGAGNEQFF. DNA for the CDR3: TGTGCCAGCAGCGGTAGCGGGGGGGCAGGGAATGAGCAGTTCTTC.

By its share, this clonotype is large. The V call is TRBV10-3, the J call TRBJ1-2, with a tentative D call TRBD1 (6 bases). The V end was cut by 4 bases, the J end by 4 bases, with 22 bases between. The germline CDR1 and CDR2 sequences are ENHRY and SYGVKD. The CDR3 extends over 17 amino acids. CDR3 sequence: CAISGRTVTSQAYGYTF. The CDR3 bases are TGTGCCATCAGTGGGAGGACAGTGACTTCCCAGGCCTATGGCTACACCTTC.

The chain is built from TRBV27 and TRBJ1-6, with D possibly matching TRBD1 (5 bases). The V end was cut by 3 bases, the J end by 8 bases, with 11 bases between. The CDR3 totals 14 residues. CDR1 and CDR2 from the germline V gene are MNHEY and SMNVEV (reference sequence). The CDR3 is CASSLGLGDSPLHF. CDR3 sequence (DNA): TGTGCCAGCAGTTTGGGCCTAGGGGATTCACCCCTCCACTTT.